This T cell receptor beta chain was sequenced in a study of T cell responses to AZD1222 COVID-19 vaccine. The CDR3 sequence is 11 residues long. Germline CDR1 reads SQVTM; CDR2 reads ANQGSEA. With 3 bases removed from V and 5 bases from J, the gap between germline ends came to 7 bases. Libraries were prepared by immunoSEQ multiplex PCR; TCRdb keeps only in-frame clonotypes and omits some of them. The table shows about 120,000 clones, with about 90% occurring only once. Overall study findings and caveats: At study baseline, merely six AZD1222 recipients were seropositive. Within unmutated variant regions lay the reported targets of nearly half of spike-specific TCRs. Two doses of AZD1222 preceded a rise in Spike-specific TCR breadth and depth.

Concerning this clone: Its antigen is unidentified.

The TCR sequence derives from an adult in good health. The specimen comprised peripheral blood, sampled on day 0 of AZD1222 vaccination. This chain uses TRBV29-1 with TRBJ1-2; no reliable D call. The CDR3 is CSVETGYGYTF. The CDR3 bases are TGCAGCGTTGAGACGGGGTATGGCTACACCTTC.